The 20 T cell receptor beta chains below all came from one sample that was sequenced in a study of T cells in Graves' hyperthyroidism and ophthalmopathy. It was RNA transcripts that yielded the amplified TCR beta CDR3 regions. An initial round of RT-PCR targeting the TCR CDR3 relied on the HTBI primer set. TCRdb re-derived calls from the multiplex PCR reads in MiXCR, one entry per CDR3 protein. This sample has some 380,000 distinct CDR3 sequences; about 14% occur once, and the top ten carry more than 20%. Sequenced input: blood. The receptors shown here come from a man aged 25-45 years with Graves' hyperthyroidism that later progressed to Graves' ophthalmopathy.

This clonotype was counted ten times or more. The chain joins TRBV28 to TRBJ1-5, with D maybe TRBD1 (6 bases). The CDR3 has 15 amino acids. V lost 5 bases and J lost 2, with 13 bases in between. The germline gives CDR1 MDHEN, CDR2 SYDVKM. In DNA form, the CDR3 reads TGTGCCAGCAGTCGGACAGTGGGGGGCAATCAGCCCCAGCATTTT. Protein: CASSRTVGGNQPQHF.

This clonotype was recorded at least ten times. V gene TRBV27 combines with J gene TRBJ1-2; tentative D call: TRBD1 (5 bases). Germline CDR1 reads MNHEY; CDR2 reads SMNVEV (reference sequence). The germline V and J ends were trimmed by 5 bases and 6 bases, with 16 bases remaining between them. This CDR3 is 14 amino acids long. The CDR3 loop reads CASSATPTENGYTF. CDR3 bases: TGTGCCAGCAGTGCAACGCCGACAGAGAATGGCTACACCTTC.

The rearrangement links TRBV2 to TRBJ1-1, with D tentatively TRBD1 (5 bases). Germline CDR1 and CDR2: SNHLY and FYNNEI. The length of the CDR3 is 13 residues. V was pared by 8 bases and J by 6 bases, with 16 bases between. CDR3 in amino acids: CASSPGQKAEAFF. For the CDR3, the DNA is TGTGCCAGCTCACCGGGGCAGAAGGCTGAAGCTTTCTTT.

There are many counts of this clonotype. The rearrangement links TRBV2 to TRBJ2-7, with a tentative D call TRBD1 (6 bases). V lost 7 bases to trimming and J lost 0 bases, with 22 bases between them. The CDR3 spans 17 residues. Germline CDR1 and CDR2: SNHLY and FYNNEI. The DNA for the CDR3 is TGTGCCAGCACGAAACTTACAGGGCAGGAGAGCTCCTACGAGCAGTACTTC. Residues: CASTKLTGQESSYEQYF.

This clonotype was observed many times. The rearrangement links TRBV12-3 or TRBV12-4 to TRBJ2-7, with a weak D call TRBD1 (6 bases). Trimming took 6 bases from V and 3 from J, leaving 12 bases between them. This CDR3 has 13 amino acids. CDR3 loop: CASRNRVNYEQYF. CDR3 DNA sequence: TGTGCCAGCAGAAACAGGGTAAACTACGAGCAGTACTTC.

Details on this clonotype: Being one base from a much bigger clone, this may be a read error. The rearrangement joins TRBV5-6 to TRBJ2-7, with unresolved D. The CDR3 totals 11 residues. From germline, CDR1 is SGHDT and CDR2 YYEEEE. V was trimmed by 0 bases and J by 11 bases, leaving 9 bases between them. The CDR3 sequence is CASSLEQREYF. The CDR3 DNA reads as TGTGCCAGCAGCTTGGAGCAGCGAGAGTACTTC.

This clonotype has a count of ten or more. The chain recombines TRBV12-3 or TRBV12-4 with TRBJ2-5; possibly TRBD1 for D (6 bases). V was pared by 0 bases and J by 0 bases, with 11 bases between. The length of the CDR3 is 16 residues. Written as DNA, the CDR3 is TGTGCCAGCAGTTTAGCGCAGGGGCCGTACCAAGAGACCCAGTACTTC. It specifies CASSLAQGPYQETQYF.

This clonotype was seen at least ten times. The DNA for the CDR3 is TGTGCCAGCAGTTTCGGGAGCTCCTACGAGCAGTACTTC. Protein product: CASSFGSSYEQYF. The chain carries TRBV12-3 or TRBV12-4 and TRBJ2-7, with D possibly TRBD2 on 6 matching bases. Trimming took off 3 bases at V and 0 bases at J, with 6 bases between the two ends. The CDR3 is 13 amino acids.

This clonotype came up many times. The genes are TRBV28 and TRBJ1-2; D unresolved. Germline values: CDR1 MDHEN, CDR2 SYDVKM. The CDR3 sequence is 13 residues long. V was shortened by 1 base and J by 4 bases, with 7 bases between the two germline ends. The chain's CDR3 is CASSLSALYGYTF. CDR3 in DNA: TGTGCCAGCAGTTTATCTGCCCTCTATGGCTACACCTTC.

This clonotype was picked up many times. The rearrangement joins TRBV12-3 or TRBV12-4 to TRBJ1-1, with D hard to call. This CDR3 has 14 amino acids. Trimming cost V 3 bases and J 0 bases, with 8 bases left between them. CDR3 loop: CASSLTIMNTEAFF. The CDR3 region has the DNA TGTGCCAGCAGTTTGACAATCATGAACACTGAAGCTTTCTTT.

In this sample, this clonotype turned up a few times. The genes are TRBV6-5 and TRBJ2-7; D perhaps matches TRBD1 (5 bases). The V gene lost 2 bases and the J gene lost 4 bases, with 18 bases spanning the gap. The V gene's germline CDR1 is MNHEY and CDR2 SVGAGI. CDR3 length: 16 amino acids. DNA of the CDR3: TGTGCCAGCAGTTACGCCAGCCTGGACACAGGATACGAGCAGTACTTC. Protein sequence: CASSYASLDTGYEQYF.

This clonotype was counted a single time. The junction departs from germline at one end; a sequencing error may be responsible. The chain joins TRBV7-9 to TRBJ2-2; tentative D call: TRBD2 (5 bases). The CDR3 length is 15 residues. CDR1 and CDR2 from the germline V gene are SEHNR and FQNEAQ (reference sequence). The CDR3 region has the DNA TGTGCCAGCAGCTCCCTAGCCTCGAACACCGGGGAGCTGCTTTTT. This translates into CASSSLASNTGELLF.

This chain joins TRBV12-5 and TRBJ2-3, with TRBD2 matching over 9 bases. This CDR3 has 14 residues. Germline values: CDR1 LGHNT, CDR2 FRNRAP. V was pared by 3 bases and J by 4 bases, with 2 bases of the junction left unmatched. CDR3 coding DNA: TGTGCTAGTGGTTTCGGGACTAGCTCAGATACGCAGTATTTT. Protein: CASGFGTSSDTQYF.

The chain couples TRBV12-3 or TRBV12-4 to TRBJ2-2, with D tentatively TRBD1 (6 bases). The CDR3 totals 16 residues. V was shortened by 5 bases and J by 3 bases, with 16 bases between the two germline ends. CDR3 sequence reads: CASSQYHREYTGELFF. Written as DNA, the CDR3 is TGTGCCAGCAGTCAATACCACAGGGAGTACACCGGGGAGCTGTTTTTT.

This clonotype was picked up many times. V is TRBV10-3 and J is TRBJ1-5; D unresolved. The CDR3 consists of 13 residues. Trimming shortened V by 3 bases and J by 3 bases, and 6 bases separated the two germline ends. Germline values: CDR1 ENHRY, CDR2 SYGVKD. The CDR3: CAISERDNQPQHF. In DNA, the CDR3 is TGTGCCATCAGTGAACGGGACAATCAGCCCCAGCATTTT.

Many counts were recorded for this clonotype. The J gene is TRBJ1-1, the V gene TRBV2, with D possibly TRBD1 on 5 matching bases. The V gene's germline CDR1 is SNHLY and CDR2 FYNNEI. Between the trimmed V and J ends, which lost 8 bases and 4 bases, there was a span of 14 bases. This CDR3 is 13 amino acids long. In DNA form, the CDR3 reads TGTGCCAGCGGGGACCTAGTCCCCACTGAAGCTTTCTTT. This sequence encodes CASGDLVPTEAFF.

As regards this clonotype: Being one base from a much bigger clone, this may be a read error. This chain uses TRBV28 with TRBJ1-2; D remains ambiguous. Germline values: CDR1 MDHEN, CDR2 SYDVKM. Trimming stripped 0 bases from V and 5 bases from J, with 10 bases between. This CDR3 is built from 14 residues. The CDR3 bases are TGTGCCAGCAGTTTATGGGCAGGCACTTATGGCTACACCTTC. Translation: CASSLWAGTYGYTF.

This clonotype was counted many times. This rearrangement joins TRBV2 to TRBJ2-7, with D perhaps assigned TRBD1 or TRBD2 (5 bases each). The V gene's germline CDR1 is SNHLY and CDR2 FYNNEI. Deletions cut 8 bases from V and 2 bases from J, with 13 bases between. The CDR3 is made up of 13 amino acids. CDR3 nucleotide sequence: TGTGCCAGCGGGGGTTCACGGACCTACGAGCAGTACTTC. This gives the protein CASGGSRTYEQYF.

This clonotype was detected ten times or more. V is TRBV2 and J is TRBJ1-5; tentatively, D is TRBD1 (5 bases). Trimming pared 2 bases from V and 2 bases from J, leaving 10 bases between. Germline V CDR1 and CDR2: SNHLY, FYNNEI. The CDR3 has 15 amino acids. CDR3 DNA: TGTGCCAGCAGTGAACGGGGGGACGGCAATCAGCCCCAGCATTTT. As protein: CASSERGDGNQPQHF.

This clonotype was seen ten or more times. J is TRBJ2-7 and V is TRBV6-5; perhaps TRBD1 as D (7 bases). CDR1 is MNHEY, CDR2 SVGAGI, per germline. The CDR3 loop spans 13 amino acids. V was clipped by 2 bases and J by 5 bases, with 10 bases between them. The CDR3 DNA sequence: TGTGCCAGCAGTTACGGCAGGGGGGACGAGCAGTACTTC. Its protein is CASSYGRGDEQYF.